A single sample gave rise to the 4 T cell receptor beta chains below, sequenced in a study of a mutant IDH1 vaccine in newly diagnosed glioma. Time point here: week 5, during vaccination. What each vaccine dose contained was 300 ug of mutant IDH1 20-mer peptide, accompanied by topical imiquimod. Their specific antigens are unknown. Clones were sequenced by immunoSEQ multiplex PCR, and TCRdb holds only the in-frame ones, with some missing. Of tens of thousands of clones in the sample, approximately 78% were seen once. The material sequenced was PBMCs, taken from a glioma patient whose treatment included an IDH1 peptide vaccine. These receptors were collected from a man in his forties with glioma.

This chain links TRBV10-1 with TRBJ2-7, with 8 bases aligning to TRBD1. In germline, CDR1 is WNHNN, CDR2 SYGVQD (reference sequence). There are 14 residues in the CDR3. V was pared by 5 bases and J by 3 bases, with 6 bases of the junction left unmatched. This CDR3 is CASSPWTGNYEQYF. The CDR3 nucleotides read TGCGCCAGCAGTCCTTGGACAGGGAACTACGAGCAGTACTTC.

V gene TRBV9 combines with J gene TRBJ2-5; D not resolved. The germline CDR1 and CDR2 sequences are SGDLS and YYNGEE. The CDR3 is 14 residues long. Trimming removed 4 bases from V and 4 bases from J, with 14 bases in between. The CDR3 reads CASSPRWASETQYF. In DNA, the CDR3 is TGTGCCAGCAGCCCCCGGTGGGCCTCAGAGACCCAGTACTTC.

This rearrangement joins TRBV6-9 to TRBJ2-5; a possible D gene is TRBD1 (5 bases). The germline V gene encodes CDR1 MNHGY and CDR2 SVAAGI. The CDR3 is made up of 15 amino acids. The ends were cut back, 6 bases at V and 7 bases at J, with 21 bases in the middle. DNA for the CDR3: TGTGCCAGCAGCTTAGACTGGCAGGGATCCGGGACCCAGTACTTC. It specifies CASSLDWQGSGTQYF.

The chain joins TRBV6-5 to TRBJ2-2, with D tentatively TRBD2 (6 bases). CDR1 is MNHEY, CDR2 SVGAGI, per germline. The length of the CDR3 is 15 residues. V lost 6 bases to trimming and J lost 1 base, with 12 bases between them. The CDR3 DNA reads as TGTGCCAGCAGAGAGGCGGGGATGAACACCGGGGAGCTGTTTTTT. Translating it yields CASREAGMNTGELFF.